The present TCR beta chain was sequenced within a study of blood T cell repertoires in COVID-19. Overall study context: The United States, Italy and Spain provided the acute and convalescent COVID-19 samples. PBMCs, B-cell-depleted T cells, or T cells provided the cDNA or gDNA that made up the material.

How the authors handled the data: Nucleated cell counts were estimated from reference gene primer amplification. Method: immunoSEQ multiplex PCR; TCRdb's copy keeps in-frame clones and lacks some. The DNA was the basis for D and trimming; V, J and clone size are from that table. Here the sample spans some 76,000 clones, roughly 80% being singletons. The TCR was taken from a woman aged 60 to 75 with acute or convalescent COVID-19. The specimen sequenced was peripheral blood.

The CDR3 loop is CASSLAGQGLGTQYF. In DNA form, the CDR3 reads TGTGCCAGCAGCTTGGCCGGACAGGGCCTTGGGACCCAGTACTTC. The chain uses TRBV5-6 and TRBJ2-5; the match to TRBD1 covers 8 bases. CDR3 length: 15 residues. Germline CDR1 SGHDT, CDR2 YYEEEE. Trimming cost V 0 bases and J 7 bases; bases outside gene matches: 8.